The rows below give T cell receptor beta chains drawn from one sample of a study of OX40 agonist ivuxolimab in advanced cancers. Measured with immunoSEQ multiplex PCR; TCRdb has only the in-frame clones, and not every one. The sample holds roughly 70,000 clones, about nine tenths seen once. The specimen comprised CD4+ or CD8+ T cells sorted from blood, sampled in a trial of the OX40 agonist ivuxolimab. These receptors came from an adult with an advanced solid tumor such as melanoma, head and neck, liver or kidney cancer. Each CDR3 is given without its conserved first and last residue.

>TRBV27
ASSFSGLAGGGTDTQY
>TRBV28
ASSLRQGNNQPQH
>TRBV19
ASSPPNRERGTDTQY
>TRBV9
ASSVEPVMSPFH
>TRBV11-1
ASSVGQLASAGELF
>TRBV6-1
ASSGSYEQY
>TRBV28
ASSLDRGAQPQH
>TRBV6-4
ASSDSGRNTEAF
>TRBV28
ASSFNTPSTDTQY
>TRBV30
AWSGQYSQPQH
>TRBV6-4
ASSAGVRTEAF
>TRBV6-5
ASDLPGQGYQPQH
>TRBV6-1
ASSLTGNNSPLH
>TRBV6-1
ASTEIRNTEAF
>TRBV28
ASKTGGGREETQY
>TRBV10-1
GILLSNYGYT
>TRBV28
ATDGGRRYEQY
>TRBV28
ATKTVGGREFLD
>TRBV11-2
ASSPQGNYGYT
>TRBV28
ASGPRYGEQY
>TRBV19
ASSDRAVDTQY
>TRBV5-1
ASSLGVGSNSPLH
>TRBV5-4
ASSSSRVVEKLF
>TRBV28
ASSLEAISSYEQY
>TRBV7-9
ASSLLAGGPKGQETQY
>TRBV10-3
AVGTVNTGELF
>TRBV5-8
ASSYGQDTDTQY
>TRBV19
ASREERAGDNEAF
>TRBV18
ASSPQTGNEQF
>TRBV5-1
ASSTGTGKGYPGANVLT
>TRBV5-1
ASSQRPDYEQY
>TRBV6-5
ASRNRDTQY
>TRBV30
AWRRTGNSANEKLF
>TRBV19
ASNWAYRGNQPQH
>TRBV5-4
ASSLQATFGEQF
>TRBV19
ASSNKRTGGAETQY
>TRBV4-1
ASSQGGQGSDTIY
>TRBV28
ASSLATAKNIQY
>TRBV29-1
SVKGAGGGGNQPQH
>TRBV28
ASSARDRGLGTEAF
>TRBV23-1
ASSQWSAPLH
>TRBV7-2
ASSFLGAQPSEAF
>TRBV7-6
ASSLDEGFNYGYT
>TRBV11-3
ASSSGAGVGGTDTQY